The clone carrying this TCR beta chain has more than one count but fewer than ten. Its antigen is not known. The data originate from a study of T-cell reconstitution after alpha-beta-depleted transplantation in children. Findings and limits, study-wide: Recipient T cells and thymic progenitors that survived gave rise to the high TCRbeta diversity observed at day 60 in some patients. Reportedly, alpha-beta T cells present about two months post-transplant originated from several hundred expanded clones of graft origin.

The TCRbeta library was prepared with unique molecular identifiers. TCRdb analysed the PCR reads with MiXCR anew, one entry per CDR3 protein. The sample shows 900,000 or so distinct CDR3 sequences, roughly 16% of them seen only once. Sequencing was performed on PBMCs, mostly from graft donor cells, taken 360 days after TCRalphabeta/CD19-depleted stem cell transplant. The source is a male patient between 10 and 17 years old who had a stem cell transplant for acute lymphoblastic leukemia, so the T cells may come from the graft donor.

The CDR3, as DNA: TGTGCCAGCACCCGTCAGGGTGCCGGGGAGCTGTTTTTT. This translates into CASTRQGAGELFF. This chain uses TRBV12-3 or TRBV12-4 with TRBJ2-2, with D maybe TRBD1 (5 bases). CDR3 size: 13 residues. V gave up 7 bases and J gave up 6 bases, with 12 bases separating them.